The rows below give T cell receptor beta chains drawn from one sample of a study of blood T cell repertoires in COVID-19. Produced via immunoSEQ multiplex PCR; TCRdb's table is partial and in-frame only. The table lists approximately 100,000 clones, approximately 90% of them singletons. The sequenced material came from peripheral blood. These TCRs come from a human donor in a cohort sampled during active COVID-19. The CDR3 runs from the conserved cysteine through the conserved F or W. D genes are given only for firm matches. Only some rows state a clone size, as once, few, many or a class for expanded clones.

j_gene,abundance,v_gene,d_gene,CDR3nt,CDR3aa
TRBJ1-2,once,TRBV5-4,TRBD1,TGTGCCAGCAGCTATCAGGGGGATTCAGGCTATGGCTACACCTTC,CASSYQGDSGYGYTF
TRBJ2-7,.,TRBV27,TRBD2,TGTGCCAGCAGTTTACGCCGACTAGCGGGAAGATCCCCCTCCTACGAGCAGTACTTC,CASSLRRLAGRSPSYEQYF
TRBJ1-1,.,TRBV19,.,TGTGCCAGTACTCAGCGGGGGGTTTCGGCTTTCTTT,CASTQRGVSAFF
TRBJ1-5,.,TRBV10-3,.,TGTGCCATCAGCGAGGCGTCCGGGAATAGCAATCAGCCCCAGCATTTT,CAISEASGNSNQPQHF
TRBJ1-2,.,TRBV5-1,TRBD1,TGCGCCAGCAGCTTGGGGGGGACAGGGGCAACCCAGGGCTACACCTTC,CASSLGGTGATQGYTF
TRBJ1-2,.,TRBV7-2,TRBD1,TGTGCCAGCAGCTCAAGTACAGGGGGCGACTATGGCTACACCTTC,CASSSSTGGDYGYTF
TRBJ2-3,.,TRBV6-6,.,TGTGCCAGCAGTTACTCGGAAGGGGGACATACGCAGTATTTT,CASSYSEGGHTQYF
TRBJ1-2,.,TRBV27,.,TGTGCCAGCAGTTTTCGTCAGGGGTACTATGGCTACACCTTC,CASSFRQGYYGYTF
TRBJ1-1,.,TRBV6-6,.,TGTGCCAGCAGTTACCCGGAGGGAGCTGAAGCTTTCTTT,CASSYPEGAEAFF
TRBJ1-1,.,TRBV15,TRBD1,TGTGCCACCAGCAGAGCCCCGCTAGGACAGGGCCGTGGGATGAACACTGAAGCTTTCTTT,CATSRAPLGQGRGMNTEAFF
TRBJ2-1,once,TRBV5-1,TRBD1,TGCGCCAGCAGCTTGGCAGTGAGACAGGGAAGGAATGAGCAGTTCTTC,CASSLAVRQGRNEQFF
TRBJ1-1,.,TRBV6-2/TRBV6-3,.,TGTGCCAGCAGTTACTCCCCGACAGGTCTAAACACTGAAGCTTTCTTT,CASSYSPTGLNTEAFF
TRBJ2-5,.,TRBV6-2/TRBV6-3,TRBD2,TGTGCCAGCAGTTCCCCTAGCGGGAGCGGTCAAGAGACCCAGTACTTC,CASSSPSGSGQETQYF
TRBJ1-1,.,TRBV6-5,TRBD1,TGTGCCAGCAGAAAACCGGGACAGGCTACTGAAGCTTTCTTT,CASRKPGQATEAFF
TRBJ2-1,.,TRBV7-9,.,TGTGCCAGCAGCGCGGCGGGTGCGAGTGAGCAGTTCTTC,CASSAAGASEQFF
TRBJ2-1,.,TRBV9,.,TGTGCCAGCAGCGTAGATATGCGGTCCTACAATGAGCAGTTCTTC,CASSVDMRSYNEQFF
TRBJ2-5,once,TRBV7-7,TRBD1,TGTGCCAGCAGTCACGGACAGGGGGAGACCCAGTACTTC,CASSHGQGETQYF
TRBJ2-3,.,TRBV6-1,TRBD2,TGTGCCAGCAGTGAAAGCGGGGCGGGGACGCAGTATTTT,CASSESGAGTQYF
TRBJ1-1,.,TRBV18,.,TGTGCCAGCTCACCACCGGCAGCGAGTAACACTGAAGCTTTCTTT,CASSPPAASNTEAFF
TRBJ2-4,.,TRBV27,TRBD2,TGTGCCAGCAGTTCCTCGGGACTAGCGGTAATAGCCAAAAACATTCAGTACTTC,CASSSSGLAVIAKNIQYF
TRBJ2-7,.,TRBV19,TRBD2,TGTGCCAGTAGCGAAGCGGGGGGGACCTACGAGCAGTACTTC,CASSEAGGTYEQYF
TRBJ1-5,.,TRBV7-2,.,TGTGCCAGCAGCATACAGGTACCTAGCAATCAGCCCCAGCATTTT,CASSIQVPSNQPQHF
TRBJ2-2,.,TRBV2,.,TGTGCCAGCAAACGAGGGGCAGGGGCAAGCACCGGGGAGCTGTTTTTT,CASKRGAGASTGELFF
TRBJ2-3,.,TRBV7-2,.,TGTGCCAGCAGCTCCCCTAGCACAGATACGCAGTATTTT,CASSSPSTDTQYF
TRBJ2-5,.,TRBV9,TRBD2,TGTGCCAGCAGCGTTGGTGGGCGGGGGGGCTCTGAGACCCAGTACTTC,CASSVGGRGGSETQYF
TRBJ2-3,.,TRBV6-6,TRBD2,TGTGCCAGCACTAGACTAGCGGGAGGGTTCACAGATACGCAGTATTTT,CASTRLAGGFTDTQYF
TRBJ2-3,.,TRBV5-1,TRBD2,TGCGCCAGCAGCTTCACGGGGGGGCCGACAGATACGCAGTATTTT,CASSFTGGPTDTQYF
TRBJ2-1,.,TRBV11-1,.,TGTGCCAGCAGCTCGACTGGCCGCTCCTACAATGAGCAGTTCTTC,CASSSTGRSYNEQFF
TRBJ2-3,.,TRBV19,TRBD2,TGTGCCAGTAGTATGGGAGCGGGAGAGGGTGATACGCAGTATTTT,CASSMGAGEGDTQYF
TRBJ2-1,.,TRBV28,.,TGTGCCAGCGCGAAAGGAGAGTGGGTCTACAATGAGCAGTTCTTC,CASAKGEWVYNEQFF
TRBJ2-1,.,TRBV7-9,.,TGTGCCAGCAGCCCACCTTTTCGGTCGAGCTCCTACAATGAGCAGTTCTTC,CASSPPFRSSSYNEQFF
TRBJ2-1,.,TRBV5-5,TRBD2,TGTGCCAGCAGCATGGTCGGGGAGGGCACTAGCGGGAGGATATACAATGAGCAGTTCTTC,CASSMVGEGTSGRIYNEQFF
TRBJ2-1,.,TRBV3-1/TRBV3-2,.,TGTGCCAGCAGCCAATTGTACAGGGAATTGTATGAGCAGTTCTTC,CASSQLYRELYEQFF
TRBJ1-4,.,TRBV24-1,.,TGTGCCACCAGTCGTACGGGTGAAAAACTGTTTTTT,CATSRTGEKLFF
TRBJ1-4,.,TRBV6-4,TRBD1,TGTGCCAGCAGTGACGACAGGGTAACTAATGAAAAACTGTTTTTT,CASSDDRVTNEKLFF
TRBJ1-5,.,TRBV15,TRBD1,TGTGCCACCAGCCGCAGACAGGGGTCCAATCAGCCCCAGCATTTT,CATSRRQGSNQPQHF
TRBJ2-2,few,TRBV7-3,.,TGTGCCAGCAGCTTAAACAGGGACACCGGGGAGCTGTTTTTT,CASSLNRDTGELFF
TRBJ1-2,.,TRBV19,.,TGTGCCAGTAGTATACCGGGACTTCTGGAGGATGGCTACACCTTC,CASSIPGLLEDGYTF
TRBJ2-7,.,TRBV3-1/TRBV3-2,.,TGTGCCAGCAGCCAAGCTCTGGGGGCCGGGTACGAGCAGTACTTC,CASSQALGAGYEQYF
TRBJ1-1,.,TRBV9,.,TGTGCCAGCAGCGTAGAACGGTGGAACACTGAAGCTTTCTTT,CASSVERWNTEAFF
TRBJ2-1,.,TRBV7-2,TRBD2,TGTGCCAGCAGCTTAGTTCCTAGCGGCAATGAGCAGTTCTTC,CASSLVPSGNEQFF
TRBJ2-7,.,TRBV6-7,TRBD2,TGTGCCAGCAGTAGACCCTGGGTGCGGGAGGGGACCTACGAGCAGTACTTC,CASSRPWVREGTYEQYF
TRBJ1-6,.,TRBV2,TRBD1,TGTGCCAGCAGAGACCGGGACAGGGCGCGTAATTCACCCCTCCACTTT,CASRDRDRARNSPLHF
TRBJ2-1,.,TRBV7-3,.,TGTGCCAGCAGCTTAGGGGCCCCTAATGAGCAGTTCTTC,CASSLGAPNEQFF
TRBJ2-7,.,TRBV9,.,TGTGCCAGCAGTTCAACCGACACCGAGCAGTACTTC,CASSSTDTEQYF
TRBJ2-1,.,TRBV3-1/TRBV3-2,TRBD2,TGTGCCAGCAGCCACCTAGCGGGGAGGGCCTACAATGAGCAGTTCTTC,CASSHLAGRAYNEQFF
TRBJ1-2,.,TRBV6-6,.,TGTGCCAGCAGTTTCAGACTGTATGGCTACACCTTC,CASSFRLYGYTF
TRBJ1-5,once,TRBV3-1/TRBV3-2,.,TGTGCCAGCAGCCAGGGGCGCAATCAGCCCCAGCATTTT,CASSQGRNQPQHF
TRBJ2-3,.,TRBV4-3,TRBD2,TGCGCCAGCAGCCAAGATCCCCCTAGCGGGTGGTTGGTCACAGATACGCAGTATTTT,CASSQDPPSGWLVTDTQYF
TRBJ2-2,.,TRBV27,.,TGTGCCAGCAGTTTTGGCCACGCGAACACCGGGGAGCTGTTTTTT,CASSFGHANTGELFF
TRBJ1-1,.,TRBV15,.,TGTGCCACCAGCAGACAGGATGTGAACACTGAAGCTTTCTTT,CATSRQDVNTEAFF
TRBJ1-2,.,TRBV5-1,TRBD1,TGCGCCAGCAGCCCTGGGACAGCTAACTATGGCTACACCTTC,CASSPGTANYGYTF
TRBJ1-5,.,TRBV6-2/TRBV6-3,TRBD1,TGTGCCAGCAGCCTATTCGGGACAGGGGGCGCGAAGTATCAGCCCCAGCATTTT,CASSLFGTGGAKYQPQHF
TRBJ2-1,.,TRBV6-1,TRBD1,TGTGCCAGCAGTGGGGACAGGGGTCGGGGCTACAATGAGCAGTTCTTC,CASSGDRGRGYNEQFF
TRBJ2-1,.,TRBV4-2,TRBD2,TGTGCCAGCAGCCAAGACGGACTAGCGGGAGGGAGAGACAATGAGCAGTTCTTC,CASSQDGLAGGRDNEQFF